Following are 5 T cell receptor beta chains from one sample sequenced in a study of blood T cell repertoires in COVID-19. Sequencing used immunoSEQ multiplex PCR; TCRdb keeps in-frame clones, though not all of them. The profile shows under 140,000 clones, more than 75% of them singletons. Sequenced input: peripheral blood. The receptors originated from a woman aged 45-59 years with acute or convalescent COVID-19.

V and J are TRBV9 and TRBJ2-7; D perhaps matches TRBD2 (6 bases). The CDR3 spans 14 residues. V dropped 0 bases and J dropped 6 bases, with 13 bases sitting between them. Germline CDR1 SGDLS, CDR2 YYNGEE. CDR3: CASSVVSLASEQYF. The CDR3 DNA is TGTGCCAGCAGCGTAGTGAGCCTAGCGAGCGAGCAGTACTTC.

This clone has only one observation. The chain links TRBV25-1 to TRBJ2-2, with a weak D call TRBD2 (7 bases). In germline, CDR1 is MGHDK, CDR2 SYGVNS. Trimming took off 6 bases at V and 2 bases at J, with 13 bases between the two ends. The CDR3 loop spans 15 amino acids. In nucleotides, the CDR3 is TGTGCCAGCAGAGGGGGGGTCTTAAACACCGGGGAGCTGTTTTTT. Encoded protein: CASRGGVLNTGELFF.

The chain combines TRBV5-1 with TRBJ2-1; D remains unclear. CDR3 length: 12 amino acids. Looked up from germline, CDR1 is SGHRS and CDR2 is YFSETQ. V was clipped by 2 bases and J by 7 bases, with 7 bases between them. The CDR3 loop reads CASSFPPNEQFF. The CDR3 DNA reads TGCGCCAGCAGCTTCCCCCCGAATGAGCAGTTCTTC.

This chain uses TRBV29-1 with TRBJ2-1; a possible D gene is TRBD1 (6 bases). The CDR3 sequence is 14 residues long. With 8 bases removed from V and 6 bases from J, the gap between germline ends came to 20 bases. The germline V gene has CDR1 SQVTM and CDR2 ANQGSEA. In nucleotides, the CDR3 is TGCAGCACCCTGGACAGTCGGTTGGGCAATGAGCAGTTCTTC. Its translation is CSTLDSRLGNEQFF.

The chain has TRBV18 and TRBJ1-2, with TRBD1 as a possible D gene (6 bases). The CDR3 length is 17 residues. Germline loops: CDR1 KGHSH, CDR2 LQKENI. V dropped 3 bases and J dropped 1 base, with 18 bases sitting between them. CDR3 loop: CASSPRGRGVDNYGYTF. In DNA form, the CDR3 reads TGTGCCAGCTCACCGAGGGGCAGGGGCGTAGATAACTATGGCTACACCTTC.